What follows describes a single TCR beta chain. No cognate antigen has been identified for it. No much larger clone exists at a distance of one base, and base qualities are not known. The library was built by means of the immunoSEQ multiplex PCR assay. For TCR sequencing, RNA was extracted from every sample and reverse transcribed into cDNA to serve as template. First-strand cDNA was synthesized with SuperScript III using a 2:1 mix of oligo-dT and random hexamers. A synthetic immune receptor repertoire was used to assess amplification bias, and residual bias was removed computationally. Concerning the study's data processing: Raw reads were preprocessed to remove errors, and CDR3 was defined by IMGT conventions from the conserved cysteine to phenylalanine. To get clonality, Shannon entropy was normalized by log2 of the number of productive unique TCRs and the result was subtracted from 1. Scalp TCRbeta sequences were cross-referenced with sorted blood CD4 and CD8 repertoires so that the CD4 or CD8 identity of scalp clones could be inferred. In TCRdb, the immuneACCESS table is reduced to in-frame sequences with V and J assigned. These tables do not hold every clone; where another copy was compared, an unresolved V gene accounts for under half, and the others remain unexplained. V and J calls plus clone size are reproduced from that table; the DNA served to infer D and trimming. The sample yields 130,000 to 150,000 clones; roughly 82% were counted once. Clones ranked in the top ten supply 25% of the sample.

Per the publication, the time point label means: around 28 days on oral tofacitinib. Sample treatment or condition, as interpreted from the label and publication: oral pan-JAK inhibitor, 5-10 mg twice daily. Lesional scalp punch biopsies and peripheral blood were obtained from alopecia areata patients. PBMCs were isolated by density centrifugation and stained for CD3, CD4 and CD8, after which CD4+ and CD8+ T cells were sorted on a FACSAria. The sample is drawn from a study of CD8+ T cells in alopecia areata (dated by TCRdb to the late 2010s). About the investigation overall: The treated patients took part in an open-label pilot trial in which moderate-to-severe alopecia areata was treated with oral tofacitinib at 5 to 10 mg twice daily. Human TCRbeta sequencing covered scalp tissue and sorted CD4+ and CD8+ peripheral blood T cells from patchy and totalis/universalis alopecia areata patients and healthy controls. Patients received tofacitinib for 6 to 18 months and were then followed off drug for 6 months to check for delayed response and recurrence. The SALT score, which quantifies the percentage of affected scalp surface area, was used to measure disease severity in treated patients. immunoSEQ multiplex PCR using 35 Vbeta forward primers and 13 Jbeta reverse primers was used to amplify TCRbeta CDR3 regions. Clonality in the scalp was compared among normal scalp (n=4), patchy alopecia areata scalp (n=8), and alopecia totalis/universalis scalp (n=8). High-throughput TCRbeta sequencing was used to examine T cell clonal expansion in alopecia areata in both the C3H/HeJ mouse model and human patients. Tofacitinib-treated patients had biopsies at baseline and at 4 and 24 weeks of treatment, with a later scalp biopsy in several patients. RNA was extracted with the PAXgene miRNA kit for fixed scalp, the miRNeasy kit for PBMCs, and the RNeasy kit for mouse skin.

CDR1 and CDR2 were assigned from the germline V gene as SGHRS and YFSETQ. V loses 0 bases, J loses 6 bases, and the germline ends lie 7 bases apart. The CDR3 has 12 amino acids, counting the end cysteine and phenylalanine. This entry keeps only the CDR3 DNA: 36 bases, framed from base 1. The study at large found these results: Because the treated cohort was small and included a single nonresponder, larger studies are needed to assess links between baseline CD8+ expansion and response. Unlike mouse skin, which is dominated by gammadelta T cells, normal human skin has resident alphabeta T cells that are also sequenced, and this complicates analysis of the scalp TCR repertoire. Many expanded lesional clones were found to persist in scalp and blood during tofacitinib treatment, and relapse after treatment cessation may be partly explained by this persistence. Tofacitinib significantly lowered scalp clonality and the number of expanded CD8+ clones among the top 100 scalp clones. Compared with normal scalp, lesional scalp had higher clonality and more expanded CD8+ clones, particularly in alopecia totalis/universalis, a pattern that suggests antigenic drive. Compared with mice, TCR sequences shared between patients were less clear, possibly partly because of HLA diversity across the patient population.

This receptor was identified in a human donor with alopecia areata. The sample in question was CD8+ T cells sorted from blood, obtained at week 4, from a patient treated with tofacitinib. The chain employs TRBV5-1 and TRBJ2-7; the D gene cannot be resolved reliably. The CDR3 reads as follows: CASSLDSFEQYF. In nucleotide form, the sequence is TGCGCCAGCAGCTTGGACAGTTTCGAGCAGTACTTC.